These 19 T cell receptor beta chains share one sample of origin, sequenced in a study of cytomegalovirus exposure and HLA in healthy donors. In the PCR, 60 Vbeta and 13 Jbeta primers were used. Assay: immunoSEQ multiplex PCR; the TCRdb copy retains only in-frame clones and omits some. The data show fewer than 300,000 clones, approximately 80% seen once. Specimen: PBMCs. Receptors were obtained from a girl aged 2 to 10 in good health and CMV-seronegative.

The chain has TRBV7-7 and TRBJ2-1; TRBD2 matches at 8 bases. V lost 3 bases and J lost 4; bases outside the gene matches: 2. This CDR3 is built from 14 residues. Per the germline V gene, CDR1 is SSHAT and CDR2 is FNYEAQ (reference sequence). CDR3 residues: CASSFGGAYNEQFF. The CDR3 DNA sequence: TGTGCCAGCAGCTTCGGGGGGGCTTACAATGAGCAGTTCTTC.

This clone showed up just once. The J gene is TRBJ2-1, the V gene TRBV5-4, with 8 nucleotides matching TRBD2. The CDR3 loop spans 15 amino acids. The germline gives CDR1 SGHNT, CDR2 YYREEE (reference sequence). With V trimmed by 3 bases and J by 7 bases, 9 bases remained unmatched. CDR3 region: CASSSVGLGKNEQFF. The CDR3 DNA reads TGTGCCAGCAGCTCAGTGGGACTAGGTAAAAATGAGCAGTTCTTC.

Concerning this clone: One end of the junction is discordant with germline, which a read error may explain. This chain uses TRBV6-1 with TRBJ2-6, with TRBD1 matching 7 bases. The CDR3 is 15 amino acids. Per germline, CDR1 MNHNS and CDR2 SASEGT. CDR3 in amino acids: CANSEDRAGANVLTF. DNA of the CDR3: TGTGCCAACAGTGAAGACAGGGCTGGGGCCAACGTCCTGACTTTC.

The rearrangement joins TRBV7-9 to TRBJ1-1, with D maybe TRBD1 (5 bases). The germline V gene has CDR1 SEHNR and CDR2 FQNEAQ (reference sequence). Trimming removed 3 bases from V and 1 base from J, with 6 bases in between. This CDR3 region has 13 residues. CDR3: CASSFTGNTEAFF. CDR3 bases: TGTGCCAGCAGCTTCACAGGGAACACTGAAGCTTTCTTT.

The CDR3 DNA sequence: TGTGCCAGCGGCAGGCGGGTTCGTGGCTACACCTTC. Its translation is CASGRRVRGYTF. The rearrangement links TRBV7-9 to TRBJ1-2; D ambiguous. The V and J ends lost 8 bases and 7 bases respectively, with 14 bases between them. The CDR3 loop spans 12 amino acids. The germline V gene has CDR1 SEHNR and CDR2 FQNEAQ (reference sequence). The complete variable domain, with remaining parts taken from reference TRBV7-9 and TRBJ1-2, reads DTGVSQNPRHKITKRGQNVTFRCDPISEHNRLYWYRQTLGQGPEFLTYFQNEAQLEKSRLLSDRFSAERPKGSFSTLEIQRTEQGDSAMYLCASGRRVRGYTFGSGTRLTVV.

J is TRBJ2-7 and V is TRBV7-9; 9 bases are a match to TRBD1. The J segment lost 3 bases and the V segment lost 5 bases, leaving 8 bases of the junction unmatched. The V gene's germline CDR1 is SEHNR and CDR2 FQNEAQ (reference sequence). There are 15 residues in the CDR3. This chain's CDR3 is CASSPGTGRFYEQYF. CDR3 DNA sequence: TGTGCCAGCAGCCCTGGGACAGGGAGGTTCTACGAGCAGTACTTC.

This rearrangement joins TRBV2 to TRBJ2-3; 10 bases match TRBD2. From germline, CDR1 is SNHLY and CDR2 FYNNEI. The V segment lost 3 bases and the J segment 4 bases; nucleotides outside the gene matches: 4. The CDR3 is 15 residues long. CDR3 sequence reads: CASSELAGVADTQYF. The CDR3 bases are TGTGCCAGCAGTGAGCTAGCGGGAGTGGCAGATACGCAGTATTTT. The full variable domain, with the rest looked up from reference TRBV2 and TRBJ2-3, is EPEVTQTPSHQVTQMGQEVILRCVPISNHLYFYWYRQILGQKVEFLVSFYNNEISEKSEIFDDQFSVERPDGSNFTLKIRSTKLEDSAMYFCASSELAGVADTQYFGPGTRLTVL.

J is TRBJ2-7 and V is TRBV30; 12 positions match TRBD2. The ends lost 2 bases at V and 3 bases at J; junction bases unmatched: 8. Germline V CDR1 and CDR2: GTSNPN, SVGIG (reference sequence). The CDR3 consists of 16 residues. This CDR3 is CAWSQLTSGGLYEQYF. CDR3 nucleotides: TGTGCCTGGAGTCAGTTGACTAGCGGGGGCCTCTACGAGCAGTACTTC. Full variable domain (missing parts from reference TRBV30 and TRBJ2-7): SQTIHQWPATLVQPVGSPLSLECTVEGTSNPNLYWYRQAAGRGLQLLFYSVGIGQISSEVPQNLSASRPQDRQFILSSKKLLLSDSGFYLCAWSQLTSGGLYEQYFGPGTRLTVT.

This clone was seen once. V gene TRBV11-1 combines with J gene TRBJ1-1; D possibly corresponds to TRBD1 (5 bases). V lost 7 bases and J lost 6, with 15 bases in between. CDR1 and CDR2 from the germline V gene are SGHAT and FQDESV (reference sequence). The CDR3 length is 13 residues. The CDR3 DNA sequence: TGTGCCAGCACCCTAATCGGGGGGGCTGAAGCTTTCTTT. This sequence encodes CASTLIGGAEAFF.

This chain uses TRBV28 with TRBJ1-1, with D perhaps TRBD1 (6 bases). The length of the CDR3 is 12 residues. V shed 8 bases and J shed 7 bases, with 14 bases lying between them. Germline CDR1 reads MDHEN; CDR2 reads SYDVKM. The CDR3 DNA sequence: TGTGCCAGCGGCGGAGGACAGTTTGAAGCTTTCTTT. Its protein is CASGGGQFEAFF.

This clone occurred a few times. The CDR3 region is CAIRLAGGPYEQYF. The DNA for the CDR3 is TGTGCCATCAGACTAGCGGGAGGCCCCTACGAGCAGTACTTC. The rearrangement joins TRBV10-3 to TRBJ2-7; TRBD2 matches at 12 bases. The CDR3 has 14 residues. V was clipped by 6 bases and J by 2 bases; unmatched bases: 2. CDR1 is ENHRY, CDR2 SYGVKD, per germline.

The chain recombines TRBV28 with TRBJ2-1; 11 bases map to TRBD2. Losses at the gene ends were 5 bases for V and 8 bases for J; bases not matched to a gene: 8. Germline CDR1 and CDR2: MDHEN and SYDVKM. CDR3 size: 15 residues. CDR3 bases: TGTGCCAGCAGTCTATTAGCGGGGGGGCCAGATGAGCAGTTCTTC. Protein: CASSLLAGGPDEQFF.

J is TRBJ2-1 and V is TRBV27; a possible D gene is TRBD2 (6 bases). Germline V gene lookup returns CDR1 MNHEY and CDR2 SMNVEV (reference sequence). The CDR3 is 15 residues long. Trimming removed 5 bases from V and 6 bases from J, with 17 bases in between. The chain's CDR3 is CASSLYSGLSNEQFF. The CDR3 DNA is TGTGCCAGCAGTCTCTATAGCGGCCTCAGCAATGAGCAGTTCTTC.

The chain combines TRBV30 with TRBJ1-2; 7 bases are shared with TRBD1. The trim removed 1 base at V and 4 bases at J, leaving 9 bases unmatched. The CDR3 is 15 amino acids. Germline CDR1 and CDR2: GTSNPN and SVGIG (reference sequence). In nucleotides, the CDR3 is TGTGCCTGGAGTGACCGCGACAGGGCGTTCTATGGCTACACCTTC. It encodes CAWSDRDRAFYGYTF.

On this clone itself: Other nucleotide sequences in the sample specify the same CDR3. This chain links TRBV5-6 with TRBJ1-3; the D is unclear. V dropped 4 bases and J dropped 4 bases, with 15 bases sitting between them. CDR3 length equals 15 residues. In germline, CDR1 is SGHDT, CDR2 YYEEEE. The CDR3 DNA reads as TGTGCCAGCAGCGCGGGCCGACCTGCAGGAAACACCATATATTTT. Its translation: CASSAGRPAGNTIYF.

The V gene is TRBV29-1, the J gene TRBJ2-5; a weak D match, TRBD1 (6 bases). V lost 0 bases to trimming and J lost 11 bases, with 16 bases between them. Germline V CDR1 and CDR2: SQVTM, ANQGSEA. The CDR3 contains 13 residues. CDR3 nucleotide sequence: TGCAGCGTTGAAGAAGAGGCAGGAGACAGGCAGTACTTC. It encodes CSVEEEAGDRQYF.

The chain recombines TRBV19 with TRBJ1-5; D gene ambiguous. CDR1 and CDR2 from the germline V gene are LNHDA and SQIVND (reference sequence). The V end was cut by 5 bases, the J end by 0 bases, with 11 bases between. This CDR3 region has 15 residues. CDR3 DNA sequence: TGTGCCAGTAGTGTTAGAATATATAGCAATCAGCCCCAGCATTTT. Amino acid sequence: CASSVRIYSNQPQHF.

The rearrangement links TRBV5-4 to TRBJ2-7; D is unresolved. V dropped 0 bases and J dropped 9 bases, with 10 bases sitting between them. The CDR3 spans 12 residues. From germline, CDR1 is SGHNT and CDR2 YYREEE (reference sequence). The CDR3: CASSLDLTRQYF. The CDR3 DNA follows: TGTGCCAGCAGCTTGGATTTAACTCGGCAGTACTTC.

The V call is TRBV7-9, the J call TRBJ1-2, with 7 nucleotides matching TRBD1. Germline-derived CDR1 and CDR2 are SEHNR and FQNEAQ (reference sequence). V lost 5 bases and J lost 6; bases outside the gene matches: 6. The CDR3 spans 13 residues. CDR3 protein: CASSPGQMDGYTF. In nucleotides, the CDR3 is TGTGCCAGCAGCCCGGGACAGATGGATGGCTACACCTTC.